This TCR beta chain came from a study of human thymus T cells. TCRdb's table, derived via immunoSEQ multiplex PCR, lists solely in-frame clones and lacks some. This sample has approximately 71,000 clones, with 90% to 95% found just once. A note on this clone: Its specificity is not known.

Resections removed during corrective heart surgery provided the thymus tissue used. The sample donors, healthy Finnish infants, were having corrective surgery for congenital heart defects. The CDR3 runs to 19 residues. Germline lookup yields CDR1 SNHLY and CDR2 FYNNEI. The junction had 13 bases not matched to a gene; V was cut back by 2 bases and J by 4 bases. Findings of the study overall: Related research has reported that thymic repertoires overlap highly among unrelated individuals. Thymic and blood repertoires showed apparently biased V and J gene usage.

The origin of this receptor is a girl under three years old with a congenital heart defect but otherwise immunologically healthy. The chain links TRBV2 to TRBJ2-3, with 12 bases lining up with TRBD2. Source material: thymus tissue. This CDR3 is CASSEILAGGPSLADTQYF. CDR3 nucleotide sequence: TGTGCCAGCAGTGAAATCCTAGCGGGAGGGCCGTCTTTGGCAGATACGCAGTATTTT.